This entry features one TCR beta chain sequence. This entry belongs to a study of T cell responses to AZD1222 COVID-19 vaccine. V lost 6 bases to trimming and J lost 6 bases, with 8 bases between them. CDR1 and CDR2 (germline): MNHEY, SMNVEV (reference sequence). This CDR3 contains 11 residues. Only in-frame clones appear in the TCRdb table, and some are missing; sequencing was by immunoSEQ multiplex PCR. Of roughly 79,000 clones listed, 60% to 80% are singletons. The chain recombines TRBV27 with TRBJ1-2; no reliable D call. This sample comprised peripheral blood, obtained on day 0 of AZD1222 vaccination. The sequence derives from an adult in good health. This chain's CDR3 is CASRSNDGYTF. In DNA, the CDR3 is TGTGCCAGCAGGAGTAATGATGGCTACACCTTC.